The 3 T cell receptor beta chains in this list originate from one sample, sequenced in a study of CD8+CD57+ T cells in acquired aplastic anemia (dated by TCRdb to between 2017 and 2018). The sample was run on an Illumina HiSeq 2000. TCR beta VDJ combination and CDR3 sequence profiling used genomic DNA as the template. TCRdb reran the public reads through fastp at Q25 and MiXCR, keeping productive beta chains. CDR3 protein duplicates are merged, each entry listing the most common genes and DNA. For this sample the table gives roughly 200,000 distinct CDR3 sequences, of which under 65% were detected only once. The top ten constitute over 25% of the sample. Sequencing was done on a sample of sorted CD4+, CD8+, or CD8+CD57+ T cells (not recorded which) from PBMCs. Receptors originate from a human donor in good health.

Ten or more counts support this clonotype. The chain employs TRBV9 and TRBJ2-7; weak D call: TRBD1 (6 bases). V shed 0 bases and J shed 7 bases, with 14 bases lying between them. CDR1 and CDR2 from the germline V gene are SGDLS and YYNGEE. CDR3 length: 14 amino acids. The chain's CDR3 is CASSVDARGSEQYF. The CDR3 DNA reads TGTGCCAGCAGCGTAGATGCTAGGGGGAGTGAGCAGTACTTC.

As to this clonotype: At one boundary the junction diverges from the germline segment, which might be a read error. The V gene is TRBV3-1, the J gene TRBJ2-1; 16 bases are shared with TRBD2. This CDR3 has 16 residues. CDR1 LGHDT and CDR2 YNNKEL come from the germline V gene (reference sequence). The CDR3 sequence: CASSTGTSGRANEQFF. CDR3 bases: TGCGCCAGCAGCACCGGGACTAGCGGGAGGGCCAATGAGCAGTTCTTC.

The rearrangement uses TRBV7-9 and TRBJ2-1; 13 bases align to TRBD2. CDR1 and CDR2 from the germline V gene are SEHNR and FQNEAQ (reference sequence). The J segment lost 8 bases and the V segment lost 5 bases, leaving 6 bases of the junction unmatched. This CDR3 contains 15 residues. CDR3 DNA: TGTGCCAGCAGCGCTAGACTAGCGGGGGGCGATGAGCAGTTCTTC. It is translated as CASSARLAGGDEQFF.